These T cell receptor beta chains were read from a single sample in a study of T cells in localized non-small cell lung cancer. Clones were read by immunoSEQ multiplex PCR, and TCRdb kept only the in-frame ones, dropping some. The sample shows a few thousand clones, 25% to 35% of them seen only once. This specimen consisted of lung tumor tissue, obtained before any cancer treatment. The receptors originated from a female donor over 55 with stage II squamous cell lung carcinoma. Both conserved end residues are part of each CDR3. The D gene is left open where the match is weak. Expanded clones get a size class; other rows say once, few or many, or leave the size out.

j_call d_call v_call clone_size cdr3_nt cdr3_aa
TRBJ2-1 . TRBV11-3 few TGTGCCAGCAGCTTCCCTAGTGGTACGGGGTACAATGAGCAGTTCTTC CASSFPSGTGYNEQFF
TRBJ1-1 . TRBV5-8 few TGTGCCAGCAGTCCAAAAGAGGTTACTGAAGCTTTCTTT CASSPKEVTEAFF
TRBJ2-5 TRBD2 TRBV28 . TGTGCCAGCACCCCCCGGGAGGGGGGTTGGGAGACCCAGTACTTC CASTPREGGWETQYF
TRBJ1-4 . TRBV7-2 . TGTGCTAGCAGCTTAACGTTAGGGGAAAAACTGTTTTTT CASSLTLGEKLFF
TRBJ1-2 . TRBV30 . TGTGCCTGGAGTGTACTGACCGGGGGGAGCACCTATGGCTACACCTTC CAWSVLTGGSTYGYTF
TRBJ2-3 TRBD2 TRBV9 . TGTGCCAGCAGCCTCTCGGGAATAGCGGGGTTGGGCACAGATACGCAGTATTTT CASSLSGIAGLGTDTQYF
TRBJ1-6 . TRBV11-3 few TGTGCCAGCAGTCAACAGGGTGTTAGTTCACCCCTCCACTTT CASSQQGVSSPLHF
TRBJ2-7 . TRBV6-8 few TGTGCCAGCAGGGATGGGACCACCGGGGAGCAGTACTTC CASRDGTTGEQYF
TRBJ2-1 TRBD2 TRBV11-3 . TGTGCCAGCAGCTTGGAGCGGGGGAATCATGAGCAGTTCTTC CASSLERGNHEQFF
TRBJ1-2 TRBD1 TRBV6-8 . TGTGCCAGCAGTAACCTAGGGGGCCATTATGGCTACACCTTC CASSNLGGHYGYTF
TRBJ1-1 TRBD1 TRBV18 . TGTGCCAGCTCACCAGACAGGGGGCGCGACACTGAAGCTTTCTTT CASSPDRGRDTEAFF